This T cell receptor (beta chain) was identified during a study of patients and donors after allogeneic stem cell transplantation. TCRdb passed the RT-PCR reads through MiXCR, listing each CDR3 protein once. This sample has about 160,000 distinct CDR3 sequences; approximately 35% occur once, and the top ten carry 50%. Germline values: CDR1 SGHRS, CDR2 YFSETQ. V lost 3 bases to trimming and J lost 4 bases; unmatched junction nucleotides: 8. The CDR3 is made up of 15 amino acids. The sample consisted of blood, either unsorted or a sorted T cell fraction (not recorded which). The clonotype was recovered from a human donor who was either an allogeneic HSCT recipient or a stem cell or donor lymphocyte infusion donor (not recorded which). It is not recorded whose cells these are; they may come from a transplant donor. This chain uses TRBV5-1 with TRBJ1-1; 8 nucleotides match TRBD1. The DNA for the CDR3 is TGCGCCAGCAGCTCGGACAGGGTTGATATCACTGAAGCTTTCTTT. Residues: CASSSDRVDITEAFF.